This T cell receptor (beta chain) was identified during a study of tumor-infiltrating lymphocytes in primary liver carcinoma. Study summary: T1-T3 N0M0 was the stage of the tumors, which were roughly 4.2 to 10 cm across.

Germline assignment: CDR1 SGHAT and CDR2 FQNNGV. The CDR3 runs 17 residues. Concerning this clonotype itself: At one boundary the junction diverges from the germline segment, which might be a read error.

Unsorted bulk tissue (roughly 20-31 mg) underwent RNA and DNA co-extraction. From approximately 500 ng total RNA, TCR beta cDNA was generated with a primer in the constant region. Library construction for TCR beta comprised three nested multiplex PCR rounds performed with slightly modified ARM-PCR. Investigators reported that the first two PCR rounds, at 10 to 11 cycles each, used TRBV1-TRBV30 forward primers with a C-beta reverse primer. TCRdb processed the multiplex PCR reads anew with MiXCR; each CDR3 protein has one entry. The sample consists of about 120,000 distinct CDR3 sequences, approximately 68% of them appearing once.

The sequencing input was tumor-adjacent normal liver tissue. This chain connects TRBV11-2 to TRBJ2-3, with D possibly TRBD2 on 5 matching bases. This clonotype was obtained from a woman aged 60 to 75 with primary liver carcinoma and hepatitis B virus infection. The chain's CDR3 is CASSLDRLAGLFDTQCF. CDR3 DNA: TGTGCCAGCAGCTTAGATCGACTGGCGGGCCTTTTTGATACGCAGTGTTTT.